The 15 T cell receptor beta chains in this list originate from one sample, sequenced in a study of blood T cell repertoires in COVID-19 (TCRdb year 2020). Library preparation was by the immunoSEQ multiplex PCR assay. TCRdb mirrors the immuneACCESS table, restricted to in-frame sequences. Some clones are absent from its copies; in checked studies, under half trace to an unresolved V gene, and the reason for the others is unknown. Across this sample there are some 140,000 clones, with less than 80% seen only once. Approximately 3.6% of the sample comes from the top ten. Sequencing was done on a sample of peripheral blood. The source is a man between 60 and 70 years old with acute or convalescent COVID-19.

The J gene is TRBJ1-1, the V gene TRBV5-6, with 7 nucleotides matching TRBD1. The CDR3 consists of 15 residues. Germline values: CDR1 SGHDT, CDR2 YYEEEE. V was pared by 3 bases and J by 6 bases, with 11 bases of the junction left unmatched. The chain's CDR3 is CASSSRGLGGSEAFF. The CDR3 DNA follows: TGTGCCAGCAGCTCAAGGGGGCTTGGAGGATCTGAAGCTTTCTTT.

The rearrangement joins TRBV6-2 or TRBV6-3 to TRBJ1-4, with D tentatively TRBD1 (6 bases). The CDR3 has 14 amino acids. The germline CDR1 and CDR2 sequences are MNHEY and SVGEGT. V gave up 2 bases and J gave up 4 bases, with 8 bases separating them. In DNA, the CDR3 is TGTGCCAGCAGTTACCCACAGGGTAATGAAAAACTGTTTTTT. This translates into CASSYPQGNEKLFF.

V usage is TRBV9 and J usage is TRBJ2-1, with D perhaps matching TRBD2 (5 bases). Trimming took off 2 bases at V and 4 bases at J, with 22 bases between the two ends. The CDR3 is 18 amino acids. Per the germline V gene, CDR1 is SGDLS and CDR2 is YYNGEE. CDR3 nucleotide sequence: TGTGCCAGCAGCGTTGGCATAATAGTAGGGAGCCGGTACAATGAGCAGTTCTTC. Amino acids: CASSVGIIVGSRYNEQFF.

The chain has TRBV9 and TRBJ2-1; 7 bases match TRBD1. This CDR3 has 14 residues. After removal of 7 bases from V and 6 bases from J, the junction contained 10 bases not matched to a gene. Germline values: CDR1 SGDLS, CDR2 YYNGEE. CDR3 protein: CASSRPGGTNEQFF. The CDR3 nucleotides are TGTGCCAGCTCTCGACCAGGGGGAACCAATGAGCAGTTCTTC.

The chain is built from TRBV27 and TRBJ2-2; 11 bases are shared with TRBD1. This CDR3 spans 15 amino acids. Germline lookup yields CDR1 MNHEY and CDR2 SMNVEV (reference sequence). The J segment lost 6 bases and the V segment lost 4 bases, leaving 4 bases of the junction unmatched. The CDR3 DNA reads as TGTGCCAGCAGTTACGGACAGGGGGCTTCCGGGGAGCTGTTTTTT. The encoded protein is CASSYGQGASGELFF.

V is TRBV9 and J is TRBJ2-1, with D tentatively TRBD1 (6 bases). Trimming took off 1 base at V and 0 bases at J, with 11 bases between the two ends. The CDR3 covers 16 residues. Germline values: CDR1 SGDLS, CDR2 YYNGEE. CDR3 coding DNA: TGTGCCAGCAGCGTACGCCAGGGGAGCTCCTACAATGAGCAGTTCTTC. It codes for CASSVRQGSSYNEQFF.

This rearrangement joins TRBV2 to TRBJ2-7, with 12 bases that match TRBD2. The CDR3 loop spans 15 amino acids. With 6 bases clipped from V and 5 bases from J, the junction kept 8 bases outside the gene matches. Germline loops: CDR1 SNHLY, CDR2 FYNNEI. The CDR3 spells CASRVGLAGGHEQYF. Here the CDR3 DNA reads TGTGCCAGCAGAGTAGGGCTAGCGGGAGGGCACGAGCAGTACTTC.

The V call is TRBV28, the J call TRBJ1-2; 7 nucleotides agree with TRBD1. Germline lookup yields CDR1 MDHEN and CDR2 SYDVKM. J was trimmed by 8 bases and V by 6 bases; bases with no gene match: 6. This CDR3 has 12 residues. The CDR3 region has the DNA TGTGCCAGCAGGCCAGGGGGAAGAGGCTACACCTTC. Its translation: CASRPGGRGYTF.

This clone was counted once. V usage is TRBV6-2 or TRBV6-3 and J usage is TRBJ1-1, with 9 nucleotides matching TRBD1. Germline CDR1 is MNHEY and CDR2 is SVGEGT. The length of the CDR3 is 12 residues. V was pared by 5 bases and J by 7 bases, with 2 bases of the junction left unmatched. The chain's CDR3 is CASSGTGFEAFF. CDR3 DNA: TGTGCCAGCAGTGGGACAGGGTTTGAAGCTTTCTTT.

This clone was found a few times. In nucleotides, the CDR3 is TGTGCCAGCAGACTTGAGACAGTCTCGAACTATGGCTACACCTTC. It encodes CASRLETVSNYGYTF. This chain joins TRBV6-6 and TRBJ1-2, with a tentative D call TRBD1 (5 bases). With 6 bases removed from V and 2 bases from J, the gap between germline ends came to 16 bases. Germline assignment: CDR1 MNHNY and CDR2 SVGAGI (reference sequence). The CDR3 has 15 amino acids.

This clone was seen a single time. The chain has TRBV20-1 and TRBJ1-1; no firm D call. V lost 3 bases to trimming and J lost 0 bases, with 14 bases between them. The germline V gene has CDR1 DFQATT and CDR2 SNEGSKA (reference sequence). The CDR3 is made up of 15 amino acids. The CDR3 reads CSASLALTVNTEAFF. The CDR3 DNA is TGCAGTGCTAGTTTAGCCTTGACGGTGAACACTGAAGCTTTCTTT.

The chain joins TRBV19 to TRBJ1-1, with TRBD1 as a possible D gene (5 bases). Germline CDR1 reads LNHDA; CDR2 reads SQIVND (reference sequence). V was shortened by 10 bases and J by 3 bases, with 18 bases between the two germline ends. The CDR3 length is 14 residues. CDR3 sequence (DNA): TGTGCCACCCGGAGGGTGGGGGGGGACACTGAAGCTTTCTTT. This encodes CATRRVGGDTEAFF. Together with reference TRBV19 and TRBJ1-1, the CDR3 gives the full variable domain: DGGITQSPKYLFRKEGQNVTLSCEQNLNHDAMYWYRQDPGQGLRLIYYSQIVNDFQKGDIAEGYSVSREKKESFPLTVTSAQKNPTAFYLCATRRVGGDTEAFFGQGTRLTVV.

This clone occurred once. This chain connects TRBV3-1 (or the pseudogene TRBV3-2) to TRBJ1-1; 8 nucleotides align to TRBD1. Germline V CDR1 and CDR2: LGHDT, YNNKEL (reference sequence). V shed 4 bases, J shed 1 base, and the junction held 11 bases outside the gene matches. This CDR3 has 17 amino acids. The CDR3 DNA sequence: TGTGCCAGCAGCCCCCCCGTGCAGGGGGCACGGAACACTGAAGCTTTCTTT. It translates to CASSPPVQGARNTEAFF.

The chain has TRBV5-1 and TRBJ1-1, with 8 bases matching TRBD1. Germline V lookup: CDR1 SGHRS, CDR2 YFSETQ. CDR3 length equals 16 residues. V gave up 0 bases and J gave up 3 bases; unmatched junction bases: 7. In DNA form, the CDR3 reads TGCGCCAGCAGCTTGGTGGTAGGGACAGGCGACACTGAAGCTTTCTTT. Protein: CASSLVVGTGDTEAFF.

This chain uses TRBV24-1 with TRBJ2-5; the D gene is possibly TRBD1 (5 bases). The CDR3 is made up of 15 amino acids. V was clipped by 5 bases and J by 3 bases, with 15 bases between them. The germline gives CDR1 KGHDR, CDR2 SFDVKD. CDR3 in amino acids: CATSVGRGSEETQYF. CDR3 sequence (DNA): TGTGCCACCAGTGTTGGAAGGGGTTCTGAAGAGACCCAGTACTTC.